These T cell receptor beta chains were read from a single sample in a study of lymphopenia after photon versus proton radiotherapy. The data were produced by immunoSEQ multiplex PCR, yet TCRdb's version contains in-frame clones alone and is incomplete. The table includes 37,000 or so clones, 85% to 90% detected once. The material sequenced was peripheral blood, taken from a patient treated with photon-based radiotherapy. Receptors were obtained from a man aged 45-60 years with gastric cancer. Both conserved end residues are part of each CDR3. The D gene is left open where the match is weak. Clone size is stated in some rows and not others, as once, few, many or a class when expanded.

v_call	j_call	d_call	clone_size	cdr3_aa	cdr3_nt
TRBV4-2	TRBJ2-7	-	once	CASSQEGGASSYEQYF	TGTGCCAGCAGCCAAGAGGGGGGCGCTTCGTCCTACGAGCAGTACTTC
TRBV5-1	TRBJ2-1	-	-	CASSFGADGNEQFF	TGCGCCAGCAGCTTTGGTGCCGATGGGAATGAGCAGTTCTTC
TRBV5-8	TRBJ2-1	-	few	CASSLGEDFSSYNEQFF	TGTGCCAGCAGCTTGGGGGAGGATTTTAGCTCCTACAATGAGCAGTTCTTC
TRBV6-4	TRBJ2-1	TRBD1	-	CASSESPGQGAGEQFF	TGTGCCAGCAGTGAGTCCCCCGGACAGGGGGCGGGTGAGCAGTTCTTC
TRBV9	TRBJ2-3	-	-	CASSVGPDTQYF	TGTGCCAGCAGCGTAGGCCCAGATACGCAGTATTTT
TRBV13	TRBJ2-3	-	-	CASSLGRGHSTDTQYF	TGTGCCAGCAGCCTCGGCCGGGGACACAGCACAGATACGCAGTATTTT
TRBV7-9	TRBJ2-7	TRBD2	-	CASSSLETSGSYEQYF	TGTGCCAGCAGCTCTCTCGAGACTAGCGGGAGCTACGAGCAGTACTTC
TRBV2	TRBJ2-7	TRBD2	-	CASSEASGLAGVWEQYF	TGTGCCAGCAGTGAAGCGAGTGGGCTAGCGGGAGTTTGGGAGCAGTACTTC
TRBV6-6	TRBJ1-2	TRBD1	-	CASSTTSTGEAYGYTF	TGTGCCAGCAGCACCACGTCTACAGGGGAGGCCTATGGCTACACCTTC
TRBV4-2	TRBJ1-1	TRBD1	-	CASSQDGGQGLETEAFF	TGTGCCAGCAGCCAAGATGGGGGACAGGGGTTGGAGACTGAAGCTTTCTTT
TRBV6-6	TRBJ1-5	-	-	CASSYQGAQHF	TGTGCCAGCAGTTACCAGGGAGCCCAGCATTTT
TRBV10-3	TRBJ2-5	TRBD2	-	CAISEIGGVEETQYF	TGTGCCATCAGTGAGATCGGGGGGGTGGAAGAGACCCAGTACTTC
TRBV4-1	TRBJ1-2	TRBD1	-	CASSHLGQGSPGYTF	TGCGCCAGCAGCCACCTTGGACAGGGCAGTCCTGGCTACACCTTC
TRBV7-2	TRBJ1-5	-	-	CASSYESTGGGQPQHF	TGTGCCAGCAGCTACGAAAGTACAGGAGGCGGTCAGCCCCAGCATTTT
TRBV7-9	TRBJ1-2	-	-	CASSLANTGYTF	TGTGCCAGCAGCTTAGCTAACACTGGCTACACCTTC
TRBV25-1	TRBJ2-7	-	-	CASSERWRYEQYF	TGTGCCAGCAGTGAGAGGTGGAGATACGAGCAGTACTTC
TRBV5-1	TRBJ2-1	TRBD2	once	CASSIGTSGSPSNEQFF	TGCGCCAGCAGCATAGGGACTAGCGGGAGCCCTTCCAATGAGCAGTTCTTC
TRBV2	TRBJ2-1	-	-	CASSEEPGTYNEQFF	TGTGCCAGCAGTGAAGAACCGGGGACCTACAATGAGCAGTTCTTC
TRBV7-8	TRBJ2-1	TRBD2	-	CASSQIGRGSFNNEQFF	TGTGCCAGCAGTCAAATCGGGCGCGGGAGTTTCAACAATGAGCAGTTCTTC
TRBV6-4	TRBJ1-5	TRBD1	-	CASSQGDEQPQHF	TGTGCCAGCAGTCAGGGGGATGAGCAGCCCCAGCATTTT
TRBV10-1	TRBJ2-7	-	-	CASSRDSAALEQYF	TGCGCCAGCAGTCGGGACTCCGCGGCGCTCGAGCAGTACTTC
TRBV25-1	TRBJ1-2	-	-	CASSGVLYGYTF	TGTGCCAGCAGTGGGGTCCTTTATGGCTACACCTTC
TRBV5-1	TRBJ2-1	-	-	CASSLGNSREQFF	TGCGCCAGCAGCTTGGGGAACAGTCGGGAGCAGTTCTTC
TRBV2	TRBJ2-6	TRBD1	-	CASSRQGTGANVLTF	TGTGCCAGCAGTCGACAGGGCACTGGGGCCAACGTCCTGACTTTC
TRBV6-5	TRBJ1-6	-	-	CASSYGMSSYNSPLHF	TGTGCCAGCAGTTACGGGATGAGCTCCTATAATTCACCCCTCCACTTT
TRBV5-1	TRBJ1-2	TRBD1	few	CASSTRTGGAEGYTF	TGCGCCAGCAGCACAAGGACAGGGGGCGCGGAAGGCTACACCTTC
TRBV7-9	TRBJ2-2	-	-	CASSSPITGHGGELFF	TGTGCCAGCAGCTCCCCAATCACAGGGCACGGCGGGGAGCTGTTTTTT
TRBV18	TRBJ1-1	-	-	CASSSLDTEAFF	TGTGCCAGCTCATCGTTGGACACTGAAGCTTTCTTT
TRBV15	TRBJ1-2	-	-	CATSIYVRCKTYGYTF	TGTGCCACCAGCATATATGTAAGGTGTAAGACCTATGGCTACACCTTC
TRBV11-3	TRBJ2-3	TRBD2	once	CASSPPGLAGRTDTQYF	TGTGCCAGCAGCCCACCGGGACTAGCGGGACGCACAGATACGCAGTATTTT
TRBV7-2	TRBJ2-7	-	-	CASSPSTSSAEQYF	TGTGCCAGCAGCCCATCAACTTCCTCGGCCGAGCAGTACTTC
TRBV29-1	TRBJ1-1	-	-	CSTGRNIEAFF	TGCAGCACGGGACGGAACATTGAAGCTTTCTTT
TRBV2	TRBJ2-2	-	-	CASSEDGSGNTGELFF	TGTGCCAGCAGTGAAGACGGTAGCGGGAACACCGGGGAGCTGTTTTTT
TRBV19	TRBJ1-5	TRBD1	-	CASSPRDREKFQPQHF	TGTGCCAGTAGTCCTCGGGACAGGGAGAAGTTCCAGCCCCAGCATTTT
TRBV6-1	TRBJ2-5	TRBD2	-	CASSEVASGGETQYF	TGTGCCAGCAGTGAAGTGGCTAGCGGCGGGGAGACCCAGTACTTC
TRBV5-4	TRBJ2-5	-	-	CASSLTNRQETQYF	TGTGCCAGCAGCCTGACAAACCGGCAGGAGACCCAGTACTTC
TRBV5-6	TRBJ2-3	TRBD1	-	CASSLGLTGGYTDTQYF	TGTGCCAGCAGCTTGGGCCTGACAGGGGGGTACACAGATACGCAGTATTTT
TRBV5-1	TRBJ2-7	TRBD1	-	CASSSIQGAISSYEQYF	TGCGCCAGCAGCTCAATCCAGGGGGCCATCTCCTCCTACGAGCAGTACTTC
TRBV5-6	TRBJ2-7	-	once	CASSLPQNHYEQYF	TGTGCCAGCAGCTTGCCGCAGAACCACTACGAGCAGTACTTC
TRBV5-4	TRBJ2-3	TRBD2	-	CASSLGGGRMDTQYF	TGTGCCAGCAGCTTGGGGGGCGGGAGAATGGATACGCAGTATTTT
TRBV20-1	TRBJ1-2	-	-	CSAKLRDGYTF	TGCAGTGCCAAGCTCCGGGACGGCTACACCTTC
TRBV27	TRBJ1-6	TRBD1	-	CASSLAGQANSPLHF	TGTGCCAGCAGTTTAGCGGGACAGGCAAATTCACCCCTCCACTTT
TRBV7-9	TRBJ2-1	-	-	CASSQGPYNEQFF	TGTGCCAGCAGCCAGGGACCATACAATGAGCAGTTCTTC
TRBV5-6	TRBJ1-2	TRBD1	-	CASSFRTGVGYTF	TGTGCCAGCAGCTTCAGGACAGGGGTCGGCTACACCTTC
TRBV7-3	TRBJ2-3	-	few	CASSLFGTPSTDTQYF	TGTGCCAGCAGCCTATTCGGGACTCCTAGCACAGATACGCAGTATTTT
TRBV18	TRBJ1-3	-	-	CASSPQVDSGNTIYF	TGTGCCAGCTCTCCACAGGTTGACTCTGGAAACACCATATATTTT
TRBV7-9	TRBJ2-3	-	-	CASSLLAADTQYF	TGTGCCAGCAGCTTACTAGCCGCCGATACGCAGTATTTT
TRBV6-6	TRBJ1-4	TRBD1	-	CASSYPGTVNNEKLFF	TGTGCCAGCAGTTATCCCGGGACAGTAAATAATGAAAAACTGTTTTTT
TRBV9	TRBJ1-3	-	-	CASSPQFGNTIYF	TGTGCCAGCAGCCCACAATTTGGAAACACCATATATTTT
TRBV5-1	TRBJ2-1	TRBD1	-	CASSLTGGYNEQFF	TGCGCCAGCAGCTTAACAGGGGGTTACAATGAGCAGTTCTTC